These 12 T cell receptor beta chains came from one sample sequenced in a study of cytomegalovirus exposure and HLA in healthy donors. PCR amplification relied on 60 Vbeta primers (plus 13 Jbeta primers). Clones were read by immunoSEQ multiplex PCR, and TCRdb kept only the in-frame ones, dropping some. Counted here are 100,000 or so clones, around 79% occurring once; the ten biggest clones make up approximately 2%. Sequencing used PBMCs. The receptors shown here come from a woman in her thirties or forties in good health and CMV-seronegative.

This sequence joins TRBV4-2 and TRBJ1-2, with 9 bases fitting TRBD1. CDR3 size: 17 residues. The germline gives CDR1 LGHNA, CDR2 YNFKEQ. The junction had 12 bases not matched to a gene; V was cut back by 2 bases and J by 5 bases. CDR3 protein: CASSQFSDRGPLYGYTF. The DNA for the CDR3 is TGTGCCAGCAGCCAATTCTCGGACAGGGGTCCTTTATATGGCTACACCTTC.

In its sample, this clone was seen a few times. This chain connects TRBV19 to TRBJ2-6; tentative D call: TRBD2 (5 bases). CDR1 is LNHDA and CDR2 is SQIVND in the germline V gene (reference sequence). V was trimmed by 7 bases and J by 2 bases, leaving 12 bases between them. The CDR3 has 15 amino acids. The CDR3 nucleotides are TGTGCCAGTAAGGCGGGTGAAACTGGGGCCAACGTCCTGACTTTC. Protein product: CASKAGETGANVLTF. Full variable domain (rest looked up from reference TRBV19 and TRBJ2-6): DGGITQSPKYLFRKEGQNVTLSCEQNLNHDAMYWYRQDPGQGLRLIYYSQIVNDFQKGDIAEGYSVSREKKESFPLTVTSAQKNPTAFYLCASKAGETGANVLTFGAGSRLTVL.

This chain uses TRBV10-3 with TRBJ1-3, with TRBD1 matching 8 bases. The germline gives CDR1 ENHRY, CDR2 SYGVKD. The length of the CDR3 is 15 residues. V lost 7 bases and J lost 9; bases outside the gene matches: 14. The CDR3 DNA follows: TGTGCCATCAACCAAGGACAGGGAGACGGGGGCACCATATATTTT. Translating gives CAINQGQGDGGTIYF.

The chain combines TRBV7-3 with TRBJ2-1, with TRBD1 identical over 8 bases. From germline, CDR1 is SGHTA and CDR2 FQGTGA. The CDR3 covers 15 residues. The trim removed 0 bases at V and 4 bases at J, leaving 2 bases unmatched. The CDR3 DNA reads TGTGCCAGCAGCTTAACGGGACAGGCATACAATGAGCAGTTCTTC. Its translation is CASSLTGQAYNEQFF.

The rearrangement links TRBV9 to TRBJ2-7, with TRBD1 matching 9 bases. There are 15 residues in the CDR3. CDR1 and CDR2 (germline): SGDLS, YYNGEE. V dropped 3 bases and J dropped 1; count of bases not matched to a gene: 5. CDR3 DNA sequence: TGTGCCAGCAGCGCAGGGACAGGGAATTCCTACGAGCAGTACTTC. Its protein is CASSAGTGNSYEQYF.

In regard to this clone: Its ends do not fully match the called genes, so a read error is possible. This chain uses TRBV7-9 with TRBJ2-6, with D tentatively TRBD2 (6 bases). Germline CDR1 and CDR2: SEHNR and FQNEAQ (reference sequence). The CDR3 runs to 16 residues. CDR3 in amino acids: CSSSLSSGRTANVLTF. The CDR3 coding sequence is TGTTCCAGCAGCTTAAGTTCAGGGAGGACCGCCAACGTCCTGACTTTC.

The chain carries TRBV5-1 and TRBJ2-5; D might be TRBD1 (5 bases). V lost 0 bases, J lost 1 base, and 16 bases lay in between. CDR1 is SGHRS, CDR2 YFSETQ, per germline. This CDR3 has 17 residues. The CDR3 sequence: CASSLAGRVIPQETQYF. The CDR3 DNA sequence: TGCGCCAGCAGCTTGGCGGGCAGGGTAATCCCCCAAGAGACCCAGTACTTC.

The rearrangement uses TRBV5-6 and TRBJ2-5; D possibly corresponds to TRBD1 (5 bases). This CDR3 has 18 amino acids. Trimming pared 0 bases from V and 0 bases from J, leaving 18 bases between. The V gene's germline CDR1 is SGHDT and CDR2 YYEEEE. CDR3 region: CASSLAPPDIWYQETQYF. CDR3 bases: TGTGCCAGCAGCTTGGCCCCCCCGGACATTTGGTACCAAGAGACCCAGTACTTC.

The rearrangement joins TRBV28 to TRBJ2-7, with D perhaps matching TRBD1 (5 bases). This CDR3 is built from 14 residues. The germline V gene has CDR1 MDHEN and CDR2 SYDVKM. The ends were cut back, 3 bases at V and 1 base at J, with 10 bases in the middle. The CDR3 region is CASSFSGISYEQYF. DNA of the CDR3: TGTGCCAGCAGTTTTTCAGGGATATCCTACGAGCAGTACTTC.

CDR3 sequence (DNA): TGTGCCAGCAGTGACATCTACGAGCAGTACTTC. Amino acid sequence: CASSDIYEQYF. The rearrangement links TRBV6-5 to TRBJ2-7, with D hard to call. CDR1 and CDR2 (germline): MNHEY, SVGAGI. V was trimmed by 5 bases and J by 3 bases, leaving 5 bases between them. The CDR3 contains 11 residues.

V and J are TRBV2 and TRBJ2-5; TRBD2 matches at 10 bases. The end of the DNA fits TRBJ2-7 better, so the J call may be wrong. Per the germline V gene, CDR1 is SNHLY and CDR2 is FYNNEI. CDR3 length: 14 residues. DNA of the CDR3: TGTGCCAGCACCGGGGGGACTAGCGCCTACGAGCAGTACTTC. The encoded protein is CASTGGTSAYEQYF.

The V and J genes are TRBV29-1 and TRBJ2-1, with D possibly TRBD1 on 6 matching bases. Trimming removed 3 bases from V and 7 bases from J, with 19 bases in between. The CDR3 length is 15 residues. The germline gives CDR1 SQVTM, CDR2 ANQGSEA. This chain's CDR3 is CSVDLTVTGSNEQFF. DNA of the CDR3: TGCAGCGTTGATCTGACTGTCACAGGGTCGAATGAGCAGTTCTTC.